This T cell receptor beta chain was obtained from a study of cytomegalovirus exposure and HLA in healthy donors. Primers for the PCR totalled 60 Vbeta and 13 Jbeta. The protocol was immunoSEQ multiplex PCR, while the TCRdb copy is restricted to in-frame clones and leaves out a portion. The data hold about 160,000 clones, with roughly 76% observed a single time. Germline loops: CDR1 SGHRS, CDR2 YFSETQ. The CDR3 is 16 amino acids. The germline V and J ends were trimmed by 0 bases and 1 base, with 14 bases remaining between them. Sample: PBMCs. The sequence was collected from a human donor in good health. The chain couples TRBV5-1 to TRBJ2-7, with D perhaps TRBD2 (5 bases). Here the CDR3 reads CASSLGSGVESYEQYF. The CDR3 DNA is TGCGCCAGCAGCTTGGGTTCCGGGGTTGAATCCTACGAGCAGTACTTC.